In this sample, the clone carrying this TCR beta chain turned up once. Vbeta (60) and Jbeta (13) primers were used in the PCR. Measured with immunoSEQ multiplex PCR; TCRdb has only the in-frame clones, and not every one. The repertoire holds fewer than 140,000 clones, with roughly 82% as singletons. The CDR3 runs 15 residues. J was trimmed by 5 bases and V by 2 bases; bases with no gene match: 3. CDR1 is SGHKS and CDR2 is YYEKEE in the germline V gene (reference sequence). The data were taken from a study of cytomegalovirus exposure and HLA in healthy donors. This rearrangement joins TRBV5-5 to TRBJ2-3, with 12 nucleotides matching TRBD2. The sequence was obtained from a man in his fifties in good health and CMV-seronegative. The source material was PBMCs. CDR3 loop: CASSFLAGGIDTQYF. The DNA for the CDR3 is TGTGCCAGCAGCTTCCTAGCGGGGGGGATAGATACGCAGTATTTT.